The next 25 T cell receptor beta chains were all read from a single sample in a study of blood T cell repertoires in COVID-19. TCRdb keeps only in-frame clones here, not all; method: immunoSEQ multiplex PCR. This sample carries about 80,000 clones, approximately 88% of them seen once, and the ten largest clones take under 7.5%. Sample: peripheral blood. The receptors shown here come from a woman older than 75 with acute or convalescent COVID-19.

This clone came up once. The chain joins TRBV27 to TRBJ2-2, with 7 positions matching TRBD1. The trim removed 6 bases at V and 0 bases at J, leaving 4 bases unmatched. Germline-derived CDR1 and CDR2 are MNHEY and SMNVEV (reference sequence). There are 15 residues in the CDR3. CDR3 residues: CASRRQGSNTGELFF. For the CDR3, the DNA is TGTGCCAGCAGACGACAGGGTTCGAACACCGGGGAGCTGTTTTTT.

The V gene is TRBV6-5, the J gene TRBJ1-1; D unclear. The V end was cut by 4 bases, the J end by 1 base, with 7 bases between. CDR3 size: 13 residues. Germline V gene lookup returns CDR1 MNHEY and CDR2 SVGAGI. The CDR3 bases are TGTGCCAGCAGTTTCGAGGAGAACACTGAAGCTTTCTTT. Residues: CASSFEENTEAFF.

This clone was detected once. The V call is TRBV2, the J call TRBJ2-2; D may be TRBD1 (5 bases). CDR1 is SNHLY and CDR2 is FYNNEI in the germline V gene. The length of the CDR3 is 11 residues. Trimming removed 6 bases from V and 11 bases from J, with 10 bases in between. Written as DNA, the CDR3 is TGTGCCAGCAGATTGACAGAAGAGCTGTTTTTT. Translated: CASRLTEELFF.

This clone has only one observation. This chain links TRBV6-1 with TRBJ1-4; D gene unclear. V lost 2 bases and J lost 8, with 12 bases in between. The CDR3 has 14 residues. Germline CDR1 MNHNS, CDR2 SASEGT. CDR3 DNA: TGTGCCAGCAGTGAATGGGCACGGGGAGAAAAACTGTTTTTT. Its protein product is CASSEWARGEKLFF.

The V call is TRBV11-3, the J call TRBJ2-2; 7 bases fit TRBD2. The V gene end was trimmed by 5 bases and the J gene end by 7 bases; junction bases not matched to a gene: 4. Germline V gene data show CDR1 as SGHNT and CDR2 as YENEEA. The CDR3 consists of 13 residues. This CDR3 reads CASSPRTSGELFF. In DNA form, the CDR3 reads TGTGCCAGCAGCCCCCGGACTAGCGGGGAGCTGTTTTTT.

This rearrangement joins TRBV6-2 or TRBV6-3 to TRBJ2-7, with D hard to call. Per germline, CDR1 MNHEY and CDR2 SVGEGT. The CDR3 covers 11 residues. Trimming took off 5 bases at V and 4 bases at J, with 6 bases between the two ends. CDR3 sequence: CASSQFYEQYF. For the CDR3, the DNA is TGTGCCAGCAGTCAGTTTTACGAGCAGTACTTC.

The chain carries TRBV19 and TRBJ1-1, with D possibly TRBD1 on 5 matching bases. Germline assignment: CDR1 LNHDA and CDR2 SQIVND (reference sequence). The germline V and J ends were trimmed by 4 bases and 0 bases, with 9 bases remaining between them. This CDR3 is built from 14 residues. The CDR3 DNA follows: TGTGCCAGTAGTAAAGCAGGGATGAACACTGAAGCTTTCTTT. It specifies CASSKAGMNTEAFF.

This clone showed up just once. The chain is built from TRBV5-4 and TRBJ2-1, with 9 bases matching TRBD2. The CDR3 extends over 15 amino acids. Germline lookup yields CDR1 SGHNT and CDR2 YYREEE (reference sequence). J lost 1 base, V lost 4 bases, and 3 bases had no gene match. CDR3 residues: CASSATSGSYNEQFF. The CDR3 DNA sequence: TGTGCCAGCAGCGCAACTAGCGGGTCCTACAATGAGCAGTTCTTC.

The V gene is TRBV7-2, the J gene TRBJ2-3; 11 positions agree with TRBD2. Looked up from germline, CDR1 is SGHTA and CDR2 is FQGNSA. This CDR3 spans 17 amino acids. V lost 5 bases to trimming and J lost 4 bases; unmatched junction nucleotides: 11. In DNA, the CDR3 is TGTGCCAGCAGCCCACGACGTAGCGGGGGGGCCGCAGATACGCAGTATTTT. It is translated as CASSPRRSGGAADTQYF.

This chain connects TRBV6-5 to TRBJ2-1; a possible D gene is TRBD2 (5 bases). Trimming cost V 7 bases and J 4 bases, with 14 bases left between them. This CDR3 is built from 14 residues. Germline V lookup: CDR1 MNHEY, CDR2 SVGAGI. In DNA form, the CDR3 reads TGTGCCAGCACCGAACGGGGTCATTACAATGAGCAGTTCTTC. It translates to CASTERGHYNEQFF.

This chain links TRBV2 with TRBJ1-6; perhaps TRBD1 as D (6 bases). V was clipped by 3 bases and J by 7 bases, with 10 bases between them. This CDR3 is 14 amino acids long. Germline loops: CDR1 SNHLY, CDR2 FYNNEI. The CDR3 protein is CASSDRGGNSPLHF. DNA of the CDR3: TGTGCCAGCAGTGACAGGGGCGGAAATTCACCCCTCCACTTT. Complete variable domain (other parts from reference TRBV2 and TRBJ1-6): EPEVTQTPSHQVTQMGQEVILRCVPISNHLYFYWYRQILGQKVEFLVSFYNNEISEKSEIFDDQFSVERPDGSNFTLKIRSTKLEDSAMYFCASSDRGGNSPLHFGNGTRLTVT.

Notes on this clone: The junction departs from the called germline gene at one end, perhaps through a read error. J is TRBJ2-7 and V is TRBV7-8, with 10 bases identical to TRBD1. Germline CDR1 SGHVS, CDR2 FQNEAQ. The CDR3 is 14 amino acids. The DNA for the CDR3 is TGTGCCAGCAGCCTTCAACCTCGACAGGGGGCGGTTGACTTC. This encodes CASSLQPRQGAVDF.

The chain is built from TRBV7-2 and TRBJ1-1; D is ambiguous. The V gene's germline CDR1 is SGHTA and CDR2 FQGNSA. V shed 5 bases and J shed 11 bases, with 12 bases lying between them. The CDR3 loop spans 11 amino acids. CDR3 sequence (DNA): TGTGCCAGCAGCCTGAATTTTCGGGCTTTCTTT. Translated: CASSLNFRAFF.

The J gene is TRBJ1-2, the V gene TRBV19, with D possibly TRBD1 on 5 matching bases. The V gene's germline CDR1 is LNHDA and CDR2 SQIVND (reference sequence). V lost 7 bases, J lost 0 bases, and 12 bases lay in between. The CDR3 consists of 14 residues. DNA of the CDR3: TGTGCCAGTAACACAGGAACAGCTAACTATGGCTACACCTTC. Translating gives CASNTGTANYGYTF.

DNA of the CDR3: TGTGCCAGTAGTACACCTAGCGGCTCAAGCACCGGGGAGCTGTTTTTT. It specifies CASSTPSGSSTGELFF. The rearrangement uses TRBV19 and TRBJ2-2; TRBD2 agrees at 7 bases. In germline, CDR1 is LNHDA, CDR2 SQIVND (reference sequence). There are 16 residues in the CDR3. V shed 4 bases, J shed 4 bases, and the junction held 9 bases outside the gene matches.

In nucleotides, the CDR3 is TGTGCCAGCAGTAGAGGGTTTAATTCACCCCTCCACTTT. Translating gives CASSRGFNSPLHF. J is TRBJ1-6 and V is TRBV6-5; no clear D gene. This CDR3 is built from 13 residues. Germline V gene sequence: CDR1 MNHEY, CDR2 SVGAGI. The V end was cut by 5 bases, the J end by 6 bases, with 8 bases between.

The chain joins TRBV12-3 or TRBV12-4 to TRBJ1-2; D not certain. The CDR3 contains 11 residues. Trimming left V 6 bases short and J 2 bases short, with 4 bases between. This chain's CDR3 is CASRENYGYTF. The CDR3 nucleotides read TGTGCCAGCAGGGAGAACTATGGCTACACCTTC.

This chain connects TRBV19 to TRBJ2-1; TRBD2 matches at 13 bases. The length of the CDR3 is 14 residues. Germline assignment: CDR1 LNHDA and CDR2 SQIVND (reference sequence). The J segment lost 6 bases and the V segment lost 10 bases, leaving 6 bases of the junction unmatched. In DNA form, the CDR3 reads TGTGCCACGGGACTAGCGGGAAGGGGCAATGAGCAGTTCTTC. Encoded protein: CATGLAGRGNEQFF. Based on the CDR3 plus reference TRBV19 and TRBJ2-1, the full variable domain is DGGITQSPKYLFRKEGQNVTLSCEQNLNHDAMYWYRQDPGQGLRLIYYSQIVNDFQKGDIAEGYSVSREKKESFPLTVTSAQKNPTAFYLCATGLAGRGNEQFFGPGTRLTVL.

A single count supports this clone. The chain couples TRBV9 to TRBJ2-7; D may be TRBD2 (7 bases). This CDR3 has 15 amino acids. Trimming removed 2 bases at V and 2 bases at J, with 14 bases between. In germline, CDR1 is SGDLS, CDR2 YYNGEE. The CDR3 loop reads CASSVGGGEPYEQYF. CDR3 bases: TGTGCCAGCAGCGTTGGCGGGGGCGAACCCTACGAGCAGTACTTC.

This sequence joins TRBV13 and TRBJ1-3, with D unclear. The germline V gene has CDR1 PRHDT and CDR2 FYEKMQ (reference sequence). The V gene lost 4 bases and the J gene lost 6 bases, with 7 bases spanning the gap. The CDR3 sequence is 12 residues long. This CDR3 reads CASSSGENTIYF. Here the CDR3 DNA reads TGTGCCAGCAGCTCCGGGGAAAACACCATATATTTT. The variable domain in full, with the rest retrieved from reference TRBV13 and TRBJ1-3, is AAGVIQSPRHLIKEKRETATLKCYPIPRHDTVYWYQQGPGQDPQFLISFYEKMQSDKGSIPDRFSAQQFSDYHSELNMSSLELGDSALYFCASSSGENTIYFGEGSWLTVV.

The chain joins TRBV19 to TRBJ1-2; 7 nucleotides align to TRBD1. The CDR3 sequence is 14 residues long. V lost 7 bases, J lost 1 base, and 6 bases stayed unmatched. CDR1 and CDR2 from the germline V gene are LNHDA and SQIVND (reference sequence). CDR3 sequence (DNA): TGTGCCAGTACCGCAAGGGGGCTTAACTATGGCTACACCTTC. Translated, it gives CASTARGLNYGYTF.

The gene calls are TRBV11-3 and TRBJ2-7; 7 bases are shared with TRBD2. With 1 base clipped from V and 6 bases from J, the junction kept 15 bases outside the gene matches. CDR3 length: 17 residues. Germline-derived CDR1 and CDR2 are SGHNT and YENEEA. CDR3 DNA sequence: TGTGCCAGCAGCTTAGGAACCAGCGGAGGCGGGGGTTCCGAGCAGTACTTC. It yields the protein CASSLGTSGGGGSEQYF. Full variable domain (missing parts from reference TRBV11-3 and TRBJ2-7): EAGVVQSPRYKIIEKKQPVAFWCNPISGHNTLYWYLQNLGQGPELLIRYENEEAVDDSQLPKDRFSAERLKGVDSTLKIQPAELGDSAVYLCASSLGTSGGGGSEQYFGPGTRLTVT.

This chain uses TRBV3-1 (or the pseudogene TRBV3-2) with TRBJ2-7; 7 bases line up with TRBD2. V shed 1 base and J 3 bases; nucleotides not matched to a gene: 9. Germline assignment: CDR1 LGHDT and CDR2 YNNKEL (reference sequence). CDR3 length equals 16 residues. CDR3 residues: CASSQGGDYGRYEQYF. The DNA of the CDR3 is TGTGCCAGCAGCCAAGGGGGGGACTACGGGCGCTACGAGCAGTACTTC.

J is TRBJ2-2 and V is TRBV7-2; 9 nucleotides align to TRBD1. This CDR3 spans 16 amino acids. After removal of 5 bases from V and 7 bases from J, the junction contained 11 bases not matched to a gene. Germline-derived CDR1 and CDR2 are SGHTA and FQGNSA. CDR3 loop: CASSPRGQGFGGELFF. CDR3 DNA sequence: TGTGCCAGCAGCCCCCGCGGACAGGGGTTCGGCGGGGAGCTGTTTTTT.

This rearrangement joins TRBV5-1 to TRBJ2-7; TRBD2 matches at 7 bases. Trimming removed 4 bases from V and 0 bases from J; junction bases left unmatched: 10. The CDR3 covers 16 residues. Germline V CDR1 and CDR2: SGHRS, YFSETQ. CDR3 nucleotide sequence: TGCGCCAGCAGCAAGGGCTCTAGCGGCAGCTCCTACGAGCAGTACTTC. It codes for CASSKGSSGSSYEQYF.